The entry that follows covers one T cell receptor beta chain sequence. The data belong to a study of blood T cell repertoires in COVID-19. Study-wide background: The United States, Italy and Spain provided the acute and convalescent COVID-19 samples. T cells, B-cell-depleted T cells, or PBMCs provided the cDNA or gDNA that served as material.

In the original processing: How many nucleated cells were present was estimated from reference gene primer amplification. TCRdb's table, derived via immunoSEQ multiplex PCR, lists solely in-frame clones and lacks some. V, J and clone size reflect that table, while D and trimming were determined from the DNA. The data contain roughly 280,000 clones, 88% of them singletons. The CDR3 runs 15 residues. Trimming took 2 bases from V and 5 from J; bases not matched to a gene: 5. Germline CDR1 and CDR2: MNHNS and SASEGT. Followed over time, Seattle patients had been enrolled while infection was active. The sequencing sample was made of peripheral blood. J is TRBJ2-5 and V is TRBV6-1; 10 bases fit TRBD2. The receptor's source is a young woman with COVID-19, enrolled during active disease. CDR3 DNA: TGTGCCAGCAGTGAACTAGCGGGAGAAGAGGAGACCCAGTACTTC. This translates into CASSELAGEEETQYF.